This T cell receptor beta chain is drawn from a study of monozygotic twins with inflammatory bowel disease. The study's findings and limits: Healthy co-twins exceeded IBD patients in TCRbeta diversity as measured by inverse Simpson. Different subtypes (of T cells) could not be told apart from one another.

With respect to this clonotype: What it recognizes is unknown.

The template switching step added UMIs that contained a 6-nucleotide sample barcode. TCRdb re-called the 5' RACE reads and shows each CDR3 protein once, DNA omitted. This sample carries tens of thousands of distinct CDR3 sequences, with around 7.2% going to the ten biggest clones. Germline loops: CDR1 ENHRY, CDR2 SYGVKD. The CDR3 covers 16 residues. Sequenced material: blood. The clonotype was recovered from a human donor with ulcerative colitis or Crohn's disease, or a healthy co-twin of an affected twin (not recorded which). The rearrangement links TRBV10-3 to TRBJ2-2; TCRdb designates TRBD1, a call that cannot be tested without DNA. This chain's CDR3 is CAISDRGQSHTGELFF.